The T cell receptor beta chain described here comes from a study of regulatory T cells in long-lasting Graves disease. Study outcomes and limitations: Whereas new patients shared 950 to 1,000 public clonotypes, persistent patients shared more, at 2,500 to 3,500. TCR diversity was lower in persistent Graves' patients than in newly diagnosed ones. There was favoring of TRBV28, TRBJ1-2 and TRBJ2-5 in persistent disease.

Details on this clonotype: Its antigen is not identified.

Time point given: persistent/refractory GD, antithyroid drugs over 5 years with positive TRAb. Scientists built the TCR library using RNA that was extracted from PBMCs. With iRepertoire HTBI primers and Arm-PCR of CDR3 regions, TCR beta libraries were built. TCRdb independently ran MiXCR on the multiplex PCR reads; one entry per CDR3 protein. Of under 450,000 distinct CDR3 sequences listed, 23% are singletons. V gave up 3 bases and J gave up 3 bases, with 9 bases separating them. The CDR3 has 15 residues. From germline, CDR1 is SEHNR and CDR2 FQNEAQ (reference sequence). This clonotype was obtained from a female donor with Graves disease. The rearrangement links TRBV7-9 to TRBJ1-6, with D possibly being TRBD1 (5 bases). Sequences were derived from peripheral blood mononuclear cells (PBMCs), sampled when the disease was refractory, from a patient treated with antithyroid drugs. In DNA, the CDR3 is TGTGCCAGCAGCTTCCCGGACAACTATAATTCACCCCTCCACTTT. Translation gives CASSFPDNYNSPLHF.